This T cell receptor (beta chain) was sequenced during a study of blood T cells in healthy people across ages. PCR was performed a second time for roughly 7 to 11 cycles using a sample-barcoded 5' primer and a J-beta primer mix. TCRdb analysed the 5' RACE reads with MiXCR anew, one entry per CDR3 protein. Here the sample spans about 1.6 million distinct CDR3 sequences, roughly 32% being singletons. Study observations and caveats: More naive CD4+ cells and higher diversity were found in long-lived than in aged donors.

At least ten counts were recorded for this clonotype. What it binds is not known. Those donating, healthy Caucasian individuals from Russia, were aged roughly 6 to 95. Per-sample yields of isolated PBMCs were at least 6 million. Per the germline V gene, CDR1 is MGHRA and CDR2 is YSYEKL. This CDR3 has 15 residues. The ends were cut back, 1 base at V and 1 base at J, with 10 bases in the middle. Material for sequencing was blood. This sequence joins TRBV4-1 and TRBJ2-5; either TRBD1 or TRBD2 may supply D (5 bases each). The sequence derives from a woman younger than 45 in good health. CDR3 loop: CASSQVGLAQETQYF. CDR3 sequence (DNA): TGCGCCAGCAGCCAAGTGGGGCTAGCCCAAGAGACCCAGTACTTC.